The TCR beta chain under discussion was sequenced for a study of shared clonotypes between healthy human individuals. Naive CD8 cells comprised CD45RO-negative, CCR7-positively selected cells, excluding terminally differentiated effector memory CD45RA+ cells. CDR3 size: 15 residues. V lost 2 bases and J 7 bases, leaving 15 bases between the germline ends. Germline CDR1 and CDR2: SEHNR and FQNEAQ (reference sequence). The genomic DNA of each subset was split evenly across several immunoSEQ plates. On sorted subsets, replicate PCRs used roughly 190 ng DNA, or roughly 30,000 T cell genomes. Profiled with immunoSEQ multiplex PCR; TCRdb holds only in-frame clones, not every one. This repertoire shows approximately 810,000 clones, 80% to 95% found once; its top ten account for 20% to 30%. This clone was picked up one time.

The genes are TRBV7-9 and TRBJ2-1; D not resolved. The sequencing input was naive CD8+ T cells sorted from blood. The TCR was taken from a man younger than 40 in good health. CDR3 region: CASSLRDKLVNEQFF. DNA of the CDR3: TGTGCCAGCAGCTTACGTGACAAACTGGTAAATGAGCAGTTCTTC.